The subject of this entry is one T cell receptor beta chain. The repertoire was sequenced with immunoSEQ multiplex PCR; TCRdb's copy has only in-frame clones and lacks some. The table records over 7,500 clones, around 72% of them present only once. Germline CDR1 reads SEHNR; CDR2 reads FQNEAQ (reference sequence). There are 13 residues in the CDR3. The V end lost 5 bases, the J end lost 3 bases, and 10 bases lay between the germline ends. The sample comes from a study of tumor-infiltrating lymphocytes in localized non-small cell lung cancer. What was sequenced was lung tumor tissue. The TCR originated in a human donor with non-small cell lung cancer. V and J are TRBV7-9 and TRBJ1-1, with D tentatively TRBD1 (6 bases). CDR3 protein: CASSPPGDTEAFF. Written as DNA, the CDR3 is TGTGCCAGCAGCCCACCAGGGGACACTGAAGCTTTCTTT.